Listed below are T cell receptor beta chains from one sample, sequenced in a study of shared clonotypes between healthy human individuals. Sequenced by immunoSEQ multiplex PCR; TCRdb stores in-frame clones only, minus some. This table has over 2 million clones, just under 95% appearing once. The sequenced sample consisted of naive CD8+ T cells sorted from blood. The source is a man between 18 and 29 years old in good health. Both conserved end residues are part of each CDR3. A D gene is named only where the DNA matches it firmly. Not every row has a clone size; where given, it reads once, few, many or a size class.

V gene	D gene	J gene	clone size	CDR3 DNA	CDR3 protein
TRBV28	NA	TRBJ2-3	NA	TGTGCCAGCAGTTTATCTTGGGGCACAGATACGCAGTATTTT	CASSLSWGTDTQYF
TRBV27	TRBD2	TRBJ2-1	NA	TGTGCCAGCAGTTCTGGCGGGAGAACTTACAATGAGCAGTTCTTC	CASSSGGRTYNEQFF
TRBV4-1	NA	TRBJ1-1	NA	TGCGCCAGCAGCCCGGCAGAAGGGGACACTGAAGCTTTCTTT	CASSPAEGDTEAFF
TRBV10-2	TRBD2	TRBJ2-5	NA	TGCGCCAGCAGTGAGGCCCTGGGTAGCGGGGAAGAGACCCAGTACTTC	CASSEALGSGEETQYF
TRBV2	TRBD2	TRBJ2-1	NA	TGTGCCAGCAGACTAGCGGGGGGGAATGAGCAGTTCTTC	CASRLAGGNEQFF
TRBV4-3	NA	TRBJ1-2	NA	TGCGCCAGCAGCCCCGCACCGGCAACTAACTATGGCTACACCTTC	CASSPAPATNYGYTF
TRBV13	TRBD2	TRBJ2-7	NA	TGTGCCAGCAGCCGAACGGGAGGGAGAGGCGAGCAGTACTTC	CASSRTGGRGEQYF
TRBV4-3	NA	TRBJ2-1	NA	TGCGCCAGCAGCCAAGAATGGGCAGTGAGCTCCTACAATGAGCAGTTCTTC	CASSQEWAVSSYNEQFF
TRBV12-1	NA	TRBJ1-1	NA	TGTGCCAGCAGCTTTGCGCGCGGGCACACTGAAGCTTTCTTT	CASSFARGHTEAFF
TRBV4-1	NA	TRBJ1-6	NA	TGCGCCAGCAGCCAAAGGGGCGCGGGTTCCTTCTCACCCCTCCACTTT	CASSQRGAGSFSPLHF
TRBV11-2	NA	TRBJ2-7	NA	TGTGCCAGCAGCTTAGACAGGGGTTCCTACGAGCAGTACTTC	CASSLDRGSYEQYF
TRBV10-2	TRBD1	TRBJ1-6	NA	TGCGCCAGCAGTGAGTCCGGGACAGCCTATAATTCACCCCTCCACTTT	CASSESGTAYNSPLHF
TRBV28	NA	TRBJ1-2	NA	TGTGCCAGTCTACAGGCGGGGGGCTATGGCTACACCTTC	CASLQAGGYGYTF
TRBV7-6	TRBD1	TRBJ1-1	NA	TGTGCCAGCAGCTCCGGGACAGGGTGGTTGGAAGCTTTCTTT	CASSSGTGWLEAFF
TRBV7-9	NA	TRBJ2-1	NA	TGTGCCAGCAGCTTAGCGCGGGGCGGCGGGAAGGAATCCGATGAGCAGTTCTTC	CASSLARGGGKESDEQFF
TRBV28	NA	TRBJ1-3	once	TGTGCCAGCAGTTTGCCAGGGAACTCTGGAAACACCATATATTTT	CASSLPGNSGNTIYF
TRBV5-1	NA	TRBJ1-6	NA	TGCGCCAGCAGCTTTTCCAGGGTGGATTCACCCCTCCACTTT	CASSFSRVDSPLHF
TRBV9	NA	TRBJ2-7	NA	TGTGCCAGCAGCGTAGGGAGGGGAAGGGGCGAGCAGTACTTC	CASSVGRGRGEQYF
TRBV6-5	NA	TRBJ2-7	NA	TGTGCCAGCACCTCCGGCCTGACCGAGCAGTACTTC	CASTSGLTEQYF
TRBV27	TRBD1	TRBJ1-2	NA	TGTGCCAGCAGGCCTCAGGGGGCTTTGGATGGCTACACCTTC	CASRPQGALDGYTF
TRBV11-2	TRBD2	TRBJ2-1	NA	TGTGCCAGCAGCCCTCATGCTAGCGGGGGGAGTTCCTACAATGAGCAGTTCTTC	CASSPHASGGSSYNEQFF
TRBV2	NA	TRBJ2-5	once	TGTGCCAGCCGGACAGTGGAAGAGACCCAGTACTTC	CASRTVEETQYF
TRBV5-6	NA	TRBJ2-2	NA	TGTGCCAGCAGCTTGGAATGGGGTAGGATGACCGGGGAGCTGTTTTTT	CASSLEWGRMTGELFF
TRBV21-1	NA	TRBJ2-5	once	TGTGCCAGCAGCCTGGGGACAGGGGCGGAGACCCAGTACTTC	CASSLGTGAETQYF
TRBV27	NA	TRBJ1-1	NA	TGTGCCAGCAGTTTATCGCTGTTGGAAGGTTCGGACACTGAAGCTTTCTTT	CASSLSLLEGSDTEAFF
TRBV10-2	TRBD2	TRBJ2-1	NA	TGCGCCAGCACAACGGGGGGGCGTTACAATGAGCAGTTCTTC	CASTTGGRYNEQFF
TRBV29-1	NA	TRBJ2-5	NA	TGCAGCGTTGCCGGACCCGAGGGGACCCAGTACTTC	CSVAGPEGTQYF
TRBV6-1	NA	TRBJ1-5	NA	TGTGCCAGCAGAACCGGGACGTGGCCCCAGCATTTT	CASRTGTWPQHF
TRBV7-9	NA	TRBJ2-4	NA	TGTGCCAGCAGCCACGCAGGGGTGGCGGACATTCAGTACTTC	CASSHAGVADIQYF
TRBV13	TRBD2	TRBJ2-5	NA	TGTGCCAGCAGCTCCGGACTAGCGGGACTCCAAGAGACCCAGTACTTC	CASSSGLAGLQETQYF
TRBV4-3	TRBD2	TRBJ2-1	once	TGCGCCAGCAGCCAGGAAGAAGGCCTAGCGGGAGTATATGAGCAGTTCTTC	CASSQEEGLAGVYEQFF
TRBV30	NA	TRBJ2-3	NA	TGTGCCTGGAGTGTACTATTAGATACGCAGTATTTT	CAWSVLLDTQYF
TRBV7-2	TRBD2	TRBJ2-7	NA	TGTGCCAGCAGCCGCGGGGTAGCGGGAAGGACCTACGAGCAGTACTTC	CASSRGVAGRTYEQYF
TRBV11-2	NA	TRBJ2-3	NA	TGTGCCAGCAGCTTAGTGGTGGATACGCAGTATTTT	CASSLVVDTQYF
TRBV4-2	TRBD1	TRBJ2-7	NA	TGTGCCAGCAGCCAAAGACAGGGGTTGGACGAGCAGTACTTC	CASSQRQGLDEQYF
TRBV9	NA	TRBJ2-3	NA	TGTGCCAGCAGCGTAGAGGGTTCTACAGATACGCAGTATTTT	CASSVEGSTDTQYF
TRBV11-3	TRBD1	TRBJ2-7	once	TGTGCCAGCAGTGTCCGGTCGGACAGGCACTACGAGCAGTACTTC	CASSVRSDRHYEQYF
TRBV27	NA	TRBJ2-3	NA	TGTGCCAGCAACTTTCTAGCTAGCGATACGCAGTATTTT	CASNFLASDTQYF
TRBV7-8	TRBD2	TRBJ2-1	NA	TGTGCCAGCAGCCCAAAACTAGCGGGATATAACAATGAGCAGTTCTTC	CASSPKLAGYNNEQFF
TRBV9	NA	TRBJ1-1	NA	TGTGCCAGCAGCGCCGGGACAATCACTGAAGCTTTCTTT	CASSAGTITEAFF